Presented here are 4 T cell receptor beta chains from one specimen sequenced in a study of shared clonotypes between healthy human individuals. Profiled with immunoSEQ multiplex PCR; TCRdb holds only in-frame clones, not every one. In the table there are about 2 million clones, roughly 95% of which are singletons. Positive CCR7 selection of CD45RO-negative cells yielded the naive CD8 cells, and terminally differentiated effector memory CD45RA+ cells were excluded. Sequencing input: naive CD8+ T cells sorted from blood. The origin of the receptors is a young man in good health.

The chain uses TRBV5-4 and TRBJ2-7; no reliable D call. The CDR3 covers 13 residues. Per germline, CDR1 SGHNT and CDR2 YYREEE (reference sequence). The V end lost 4 bases, the J end lost 3 bases, and 11 bases lay between the germline ends. CDR3 coding DNA: TGTGCCAGCAGCCCGATACCGGGCTACGAGCAGTACTTC. It yields the protein CASSPIPGYEQYF.

The chain carries TRBV2 and TRBJ1-2; D call uncertain. Germline V gene lookup returns CDR1 SNHLY and CDR2 FYNNEI. The CDR3 has 16 residues. V lost 6 bases to trimming and J lost 2 bases, with 19 bases between them. The CDR3 protein is CASSDSARGENYGYTF. The CDR3 coding sequence is TGTGCCAGCAGCGATTCGGCTCGGGGAGAGAACTATGGCTACACCTTC.

This chain uses TRBV6-5 with TRBJ1-2, with D perhaps matching TRBD1 (6 bases). V lost 5 bases to trimming and J lost 8 bases, with 21 bases between them. Germline V gene sequence: CDR1 MNHEY, CDR2 SVGAGI. The CDR3 totals 15 residues. This CDR3 is CASSVGGGDVWGYTF. CDR3 in DNA: TGTGCCAGCAGTGTCGGGGGGGGCGATGTGTGGGGCTACACCTTC.

DNA of the CDR3: TGTGCCAGCAGCTTGTGGGGGTCTCCCGGGGAGCTGTTTTTT. Amino acid sequence: CASSLWGSPGELFF. The V call is TRBV13, the J call TRBJ2-2, with D possibly called TRBD1 or TRBD2 (5 bases each). Germline V CDR1 and CDR2: PRHDT, FYEKMQ (reference sequence). V was clipped by 3 bases and J by 6 bases, with 11 bases between them. The CDR3 spans 14 residues.